Listed here are 28 T cell receptor beta chains from one sample, sequenced in a study of shared clonotypes between healthy human individuals. The assay was immunoSEQ multiplex PCR, and TCRdb's table has in-frame clones only and misses some. The sample shows 1.4 million to 1.5 million clones, roughly 96% of them seen only once. Sequencing was done on a sample of naive CD4+ T cells sorted from blood. Subset given: CD45RA+ positively selected. The source of these receptors is a man aged 25-45 years in good health.

This clone has more than one count but fewer than ten. This sample also contains other DNA sequences that code for the same CDR3. CDR3 DNA sequence: TGTGCCAGCAGCCGAAATCGAGGTTTAGAGACCCAGTACTTC. This translates into CASSRNRGLETQYF. The chain joins TRBV7-2 to TRBJ2-5, with D unclear. CDR1 is SGHTA and CDR2 is FQGNSA in the germline V gene. V was pared by 5 bases and J by 4 bases, with 14 bases between. This CDR3 is built from 14 residues.

The V call is TRBV28, the J call TRBJ2-7, with 7 bases that match TRBD1. The V gene's germline CDR1 is MDHEN and CDR2 SYDVKM. The CDR3 contains 15 residues. Trimming took 6 bases from V and 6 from J; bases not matched to a gene: 14. The CDR3 here is CASRATGQIFSEQYF. CDR3 nucleotide sequence: TGTGCCAGCAGGGCGACGGGACAGATTTTCTCCGAGCAGTACTTC. The whole variable domain, remainder taken from reference TRBV28 and TRBJ2-7, is DVKVTQSSRYLVKRTGEKVFLECVQDMDHENMFWYRQDPGLGLRLIYFSYDVKMKEKGDIPEGYSVSREKKERFSLILESASTNQTSMYLCASRATGQIFSEQYFGPGTRLTVT.

The chain employs TRBV5-6 and TRBJ2-7; D not certain. The CDR3 spans 10 residues. V lost 4 bases to trimming and J lost 12 bases, with 11 bases between them. Per the germline V gene, CDR1 is SGHDT and CDR2 is YYEEEE. The CDR3 DNA is TGTGCCAGCAGCCCAACTTTATGGTACTTC. Amino acids: CASSPTLWYF.

This sequence joins TRBV30 and TRBJ2-7; 9 nucleotides line up with TRBD1. The germline gives CDR1 GTSNPN, CDR2 SVGIG (reference sequence). The CDR3 length is 12 residues. Losses at the gene ends were 8 bases for V and 3 bases for J; bases not matched to a gene: 5. In DNA form, the CDR3 reads TGTGCCCTCCGACAGGGGGTCTACGAGCAGTACTTC. This encodes CALRQGVYEQYF.

The chain joins TRBV7-3 to TRBJ2-1; no clear D. This CDR3 contains 16 residues. Germline lookup yields CDR1 SGHTA and CDR2 FQGTGA. The germline V and J ends were trimmed by 4 bases and 3 bases, with 16 bases remaining between them. As DNA, the CDR3 is TGTGCCAGCAGCTCCCGGGCCTCGGTTGTCTACAATGAGCAGTTCTTC. Its translation is CASSSRASVVYNEQFF.

Concerning this clone: The sample has other DNA sequences that encode this CDR3 too. This chain connects TRBV10-2 to TRBJ2-7; 11 bases fit TRBD2. The V gene end was trimmed by 6 bases and the J gene end by 1 base; junction bases not matched to a gene: 5. The CDR3 extends over 15 amino acids. Germline CDR1 WSHSY, CDR2 SAAADI. The CDR3 region has the DNA TGCGCCAGCAGAGTCACTAGCGGGAGTTCCTACGAGCAGTACTTC. Translation gives CASRVTSGSSYEQYF.

V usage is TRBV4-3 and J usage is TRBJ1-2; a possible D gene is TRBD1 (5 bases). V lost 0 bases and J 6 bases, leaving 14 bases between the germline ends. Looked up from germline, CDR1 is LGHNA and CDR2 is YSLEER. The CDR3 loop spans 15 amino acids. Here the CDR3 reads CASSQDPGPFDGYTF. The DNA for the CDR3 is TGCGCCAGCAGCCAAGATCCAGGGCCTTTTGATGGCTACACCTTC.

V usage is TRBV9 and J usage is TRBJ1-4; D ambiguous. Germline V CDR1 and CDR2: SGDLS, YYNGEE. The CDR3 has 13 residues. V was shortened by 2 bases and J by 7 bases, with 9 bases between the two germline ends. CDR3 amino acids: CASSVSPGEKLFF. The CDR3 coding sequence is TGTGCCAGCAGCGTCTCTCCGGGTGAAAAACTGTTTTTT. The entire variable domain, with the rest obtained from reference TRBV9 and TRBJ1-4, is as follows: DSGVTQTPKHLITATGQRVTLRCSPRSGDLSVYWYQQSLDQGLQFLIQYYNGEERAKGNILERFSAQQFPDLHSELNLSSLELGDSALYFCASSVSPGEKLFFGSGTQLSVL.

The rearrangement joins TRBV27 to TRBJ2-1; TRBD1 might be the D (5 bases). Trimming shortened V by 2 bases and J by 4 bases, and 12 bases separated the two germline ends. The CDR3 runs to 15 residues. Germline V gene data show CDR1 as MNHEY and CDR2 as SMNVEV (reference sequence). CDR3 bases: TGTGCCAGCAGTTTAGAGTCAGGGCAGTACAATGAGCAGTTCTTC. This encodes CASSLESGQYNEQFF.

The V gene is TRBV7-2, the J gene TRBJ2-1, with 9 bases lining up with TRBD1. Losses at the gene ends were 0 bases for V and 4 bases for J; bases not matched to a gene: 4. There are 16 residues in the CDR3. The germline V gene encodes CDR1 SGHTA and CDR2 FQGNSA. CDR3 nucleotide sequence: TGTGCCAGCAGCTTAGCGGGGGGGACAGGGTACAATGAGCAGTTCTTC. Encoded protein: CASSLAGGTGYNEQFF.

V is TRBV7-9 and J is TRBJ2-3, with a possible D match to TRBD2 (6 bases). V gave up 1 base and J gave up 4 bases, with 12 bases separating them. This CDR3 is 15 amino acids long. Germline loops: CDR1 SEHNR, CDR2 FQNEAQ (reference sequence). CDR3 DNA: TGTGCCAGCAGCTTAGAGGGCGGGAAAGCAGATACGCAGTATTTT. Translating it yields CASSLEGGKADTQYF. The variable domain in full, with the rest retrieved from reference TRBV7-9 and TRBJ2-3, is DTGVSQNPRHKITKRGQNVTFRCDPISEHNRLYWYRQTLGQGPEFLTYFQNEAQLEKSRLLSDRFSAERPKGSFSTLEIQRTEQGDSAMYLCASSLEGGKADTQYFGPGTRLTVL.

The V and J genes are TRBV6-5 and TRBJ2-1; 8 nucleotides agree with TRBD2. Germline CDR1 is MNHEY and CDR2 is SVGAGI. This CDR3 contains 14 residues. The ends lost 7 bases at V and 7 bases at J; junction bases unmatched: 9. The CDR3 nucleotides are TGTGCCAGCACAGCAGGGACTAGATCAAATGAGCAGTTCTTC. Translated, it gives CASTAGTRSNEQFF.

The V call is TRBV2, the J call TRBJ1-1; a possible D gene is TRBD1 (6 bases). Trimming stripped 6 bases from V and 10 bases from J, with 24 bases between. Per the germline V gene, CDR1 is SNHLY and CDR2 is FYNNEI. The CDR3 length is 15 residues. The CDR3 loop reads CASRTTGSGFPRAFF. CDR3 DNA: TGTGCCAGCAGAACGACAGGTAGTGGTTTCCCGCGAGCTTTCTTT.

V and J are TRBV5-4 and TRBJ2-5; TRBD2 matches at 7 bases. The germline CDR1 and CDR2 sequences are SGHNT and YYREEE (reference sequence). Trimming at V came to 0 bases and at J to 4 bases, leaving 18 bases not matched to a gene. The CDR3 is 19 residues long. The CDR3 sequence is CASSLGTRPQPPVGETQYF. The CDR3, as DNA: TGTGCCAGCAGCTTGGGGACTAGACCACAACCACCGGTGGGAGAGACCCAGTACTTC.

The chain couples TRBV27 to TRBJ1-3, with 10 bases matching TRBD1. Germline assignment: CDR1 MNHEY and CDR2 SMNVEV (reference sequence). This CDR3 comprises 19 residues. Unmatched junction bases numbered 13, after V lost 1 base and J lost 4 bases. For the CDR3, the DNA is TGTGCCAGCAGTTTATTTTCCCTTCCGACAGGGGGCGCGGGAAACACCATATATTTT. It is translated as CASSLFSLPTGGAGNTIYF.

About this clone itself: Other DNA variants within this sample encode the same CDR3. The chain carries TRBV9 and TRBJ1-4; D unresolved. V was clipped by 0 bases and J by 7 bases, with 10 bases between them. Germline loops: CDR1 SGDLS, CDR2 YYNGEE. The CDR3 runs to 14 residues. The CDR3 loop reads CASSVGTGGEKLFF. In nucleotides, the CDR3 is TGTGCCAGCAGCGTAGGTACCGGAGGTGAAAAACTGTTTTTT.

This sequence joins TRBV7-8 and TRBJ1-2; a weak D match, TRBD1 (6 bases). Germline values: CDR1 SGHVS, CDR2 FQNEAQ. This CDR3 contains 17 residues. V lost 5 bases and J 3 bases, leaving 22 bases between the germline ends. The DNA for the CDR3 is TGTGCCAGCAGCACACGACAGAGGCTTCCAGGGGACTATGGCTACACCTTC. Translated: CASSTRQRLPGDYGYTF. Based on the CDR3 plus reference TRBV7-8 and TRBJ1-2, the full variable domain is GAGVSQSPRYKVAKRGQDVALRCDPISGHVSLFWYQQALGQGPEFLTYFQNEAQLDKSGLPSDRFFAERPEGSVSTLKIQRTQQEDSAVYLCASSTRQRLPGDYGYTFGSGTRLTVV.

The chain has TRBV5-1 and TRBJ2-7; D gene ambiguous. The V gene lost 0 bases and the J gene lost 7 bases, with 11 bases spanning the gap. The CDR3 sequence is 13 residues long. In germline, CDR1 is SGHRS, CDR2 YFSETQ. The chain's CDR3 is CASSLVQDQEQYF. CDR3 nucleotide sequence: TGCGCCAGCAGCTTGGTTCAGGACCAAGAGCAGTACTTC.

This chain links TRBV7-8 with TRBJ1-1; D is unresolved. CDR1 SGHVS and CDR2 FQNEAQ come from the germline V gene. Trimming cost V 1 base and J 10 bases, with 13 bases left between them. The CDR3 loop spans 13 amino acids. The CDR3 sequence: CASSLGGFRGAFF. In DNA form, the CDR3 reads TGTGCCAGCAGCTTAGGAGGTTTCCGGGGAGCTTTCTTT.

The V and J genes are TRBV5-4 and TRBJ2-1, with D uncertain. The length of the CDR3 is 19 residues. Germline values: CDR1 SGHNT, CDR2 YYREEE (reference sequence). Trimming took off 4 bases at V and 7 bases at J, with 30 bases between the two ends. CDR3 in DNA: TGTGCCAGCAGCGCACGTATTGGAGCTCGGAGCAGGTCCCTGAATGAGCAGTTCTTC. It specifies CASSARIGARSRSLNEQFF.

The rearrangement uses TRBV6-5 and TRBJ2-7; D remains unclear. The CDR3 contains 14 residues. Germline V gene sequence: CDR1 MNHEY, CDR2 SVGAGI. The ends were cut back, 2 bases at V and 0 bases at J, with 8 bases in the middle. CDR3 loop: CASSYRGGSYEQYF. CDR3 sequence (DNA): TGTGCCAGCAGTTACAGAGGCGGCTCCTACGAGCAGTACTTC.

The chain carries TRBV10-2 and TRBJ2-7, with D perhaps being TRBD1 or TRBD2 (5 bases each). The CDR3 extends over 15 amino acids. Germline assignment: CDR1 WSHSY and CDR2 SAAADI. The V end was cut by 6 bases, the J end by 0 bases, with 15 bases between. CDR3 nucleotides: TGCGCCAGCAGCCGCCGGGACCTCAGCTCCTACGAGCAGTACTTC. Translated: CASSRRDLSSYEQYF.

Worth noting for this clone: Other DNA sequences in this specimen translate into the identical CDR3. The chain has TRBV7-2 and TRBJ2-5; D gene ambiguous. The V end was cut by 2 bases, the J end by 5 bases, with 3 bases between. The CDR3 contains 11 residues. Germline CDR1 is SGHTA and CDR2 is FQGNSA. The CDR3 nucleotides are TGTGCCAGCAGCTTATTGGAGACCCAGTACTTC. Encoded protein: CASSLLETQYF.

V gene TRBV5-1 combines with J gene TRBJ2-2, with D unclear. The CDR3 covers 14 residues. V was clipped by 1 base and J by 2 bases, with 6 bases between them. From germline, CDR1 is SGHRS and CDR2 YFSETQ. The CDR3 bases are TGCGCCAGCAGCTTGCTACATAACACCGGGGAGCTGTTTTTT. This translates into CASSLLHNTGELFF.

The chain couples TRBV28 to TRBJ1-2, with 8 bases that match TRBD1. Germline CDR1 MDHEN, CDR2 SYDVKM. The CDR3 is 15 residues long. Unmatched junction bases numbered 11, after V lost 5 bases and J lost 6 bases. The DNA for the CDR3 is TGTGCCAGCAGTGCCCCCAGGGGGCTACCCAATGGCTACACCTTC. This encodes CASSAPRGLPNGYTF.

This chain uses TRBV6-6 with TRBJ1-4; no reliable D call. V lost 7 bases and J 7 bases, leaving 13 bases between the germline ends. This CDR3 is 13 amino acids long. CDR1 is MNHNY and CDR2 is SVGAGI in the germline V gene (reference sequence). The CDR3 region has the DNA TGTGCCAGCACTCTAATGGACGGTGAAAAACTGTTTTTT. The encoded protein is CASTLMDGEKLFF.

The J gene is TRBJ1-2, the V gene TRBV7-3; 7 bases agree with TRBD1. Germline assignment: CDR1 SGHTA and CDR2 FQGTGA. The ends lost 5 bases at V and 5 bases at J; junction bases unmatched: 14. The CDR3 loop spans 16 amino acids. DNA of the CDR3: TGTGCCAGCAGCCCGTACAGGGTTCAACAGGGGTATGGCTACACCTTC. Translation gives CASSPYRVQQGYGYTF.

This chain joins TRBV27 and TRBJ2-7; 8 bases align to TRBD1. From germline, CDR1 is MNHEY and CDR2 SMNVEV (reference sequence). Trimming at V came to 3 bases and at J to 0 bases, leaving 4 bases not matched to a gene. The length of the CDR3 is 15 residues. As DNA, the CDR3 is TGTGCCAGCAGTTTCGTTGGACAGGGCTCCTACGAGCAGTACTTC. Its protein is CASSFVGQGSYEQYF.